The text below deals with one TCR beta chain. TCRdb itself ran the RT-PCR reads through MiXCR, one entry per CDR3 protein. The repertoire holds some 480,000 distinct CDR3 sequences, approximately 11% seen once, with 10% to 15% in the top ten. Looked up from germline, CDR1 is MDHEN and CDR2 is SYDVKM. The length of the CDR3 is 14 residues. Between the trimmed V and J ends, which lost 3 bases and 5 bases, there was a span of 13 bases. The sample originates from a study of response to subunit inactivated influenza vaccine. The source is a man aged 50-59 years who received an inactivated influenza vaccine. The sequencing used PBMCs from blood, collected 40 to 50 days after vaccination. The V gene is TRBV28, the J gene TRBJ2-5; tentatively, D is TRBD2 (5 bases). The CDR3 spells CASSFSGFVETQYF. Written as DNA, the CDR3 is TGTGCCAGCAGTTTCTCGGGGTTCGTCGAGACCCAGTACTTC.